The present TCR beta chain was sequenced within a study of monozygotic twins with inflammatory bowel disease. cDNA for each sample came from eight separate reactions. Addition of UMIs with a 6-nucleotide sample barcode was achieved by template switching. TCRdb re-called the 5' RACE reads; one entry per CDR3 protein, DNA not given. The sample table includes 440,000 or so distinct CDR3 sequences. Each donor had roughly 2.7 ml of blood drawn. Germline V gene data show CDR1 as SEHNR and CDR2 as FQNEAQ (reference sequence). The CDR3 extends over 14 amino acids. The specimen was blood. The TCR was taken from a human donor with ulcerative colitis or Crohn's disease, or a healthy co-twin of an affected twin (not recorded which). The V call is TRBV7-9, the J call TRBJ2-2; the D gene TCRdb calls, TRBD1, cannot be checked with no DNA. The CDR3 is CASSQIQGTGELFF.